What follows are 29 T cell receptor beta chains derived from one specimen sequenced in a study of blood T cell repertoires in COVID-19. Repertoires were generated with immunoSEQ multiplex PCR, while TCRdb's copy carries only in-frame clones and drops some. This sample yields about 260,000 clones, of which roughly 86% are seen a single time; 2% to 2.5% belongs to the top ten. The material sequenced was peripheral blood. These receptors originate from a woman between 45 and 60 years old with acute or convalescent COVID-19.

The V and J genes are TRBV6-6 and TRBJ2-5; the D gene is possibly TRBD2 (6 bases). The CDR3 has 14 residues. V was trimmed by 6 bases and J by 13 bases, leaving 24 bases between them. Germline V CDR1 and CDR2: MNHNY, SVGAGI (reference sequence). The chain's CDR3 is CASSGGTYRRRVYF. CDR3 nucleotides: TGTGCCAGCAGCGGCGGGACTTACCGGAGAAGGGTGTACTTC.

The rearrangement links TRBV5-1 to TRBJ1-1, with 9 bases that match TRBD1. The CDR3 has 16 residues. J was trimmed by 3 bases and V by 0 bases; bases with no gene match: 6. Germline CDR1 SGHRS, CDR2 YFSETQ. CDR3 amino acids: CASSLAGTGMDTEAFF. For the CDR3, the DNA is TGCGCCAGCAGCTTGGCCGGGACAGGGATGGACACTGAAGCTTTCTTT.

CDR3 amino acids: CASSTPVANEKLFF. CDR3 coding DNA: TGTGCCAGCAGCACCCCAGTAGCAAATGAAAAACTGTTTTTT. The chain combines TRBV5-5 with TRBJ1-4; D is unclear. V lost 4 bases and J 5 bases, leaving 12 bases between the germline ends. Germline loops: CDR1 SGHKS, CDR2 YYEKEE (reference sequence). The CDR3 is 14 residues long. The full variable domain, completed using reference TRBV5-5 and TRBJ1-4, is DAGVTQSPTHLIKTRGQQVTLRCSPISGHKSVSWYQQVLGQGPQFIFQYYEKEERGRGNFPDRFSARQFPNYSSELNVNALLLGDSALYLCASSTPVANEKLFFGSGTQLSVL.

J is TRBJ1-2 and V is TRBV27, with 9 nucleotides matching TRBD1. V was clipped by 3 bases and J by 3 bases; unmatched bases: 8. The CDR3 runs 16 residues. CDR1 and CDR2 from the germline V gene are MNHEY and SMNVEV (reference sequence). Here the CDR3 reads CASSFLRGQGHYGYTF. CDR3 nucleotides: TGTGCCAGCAGTTTTCTGCGCGGACAGGGGCACTATGGCTACACCTTC.

The rearrangement uses TRBV5-1 and TRBJ2-1; TRBD1 matches at 9 bases. Germline V lookup: CDR1 SGHRS, CDR2 YFSETQ. The V segment lost 4 bases and the J segment 4 bases; nucleotides outside the gene matches: 6. The length of the CDR3 is 15 residues. The CDR3 is CASSRTGAAYNEQFF. The DNA of the CDR3 is TGCGCCAGCAGCCGGACAGGGGCCGCGTACAATGAGCAGTTCTTC.

In the case of this clone: One junction end disagrees with the germline gene, perhaps due to a read error. The chain uses TRBV28 and TRBJ1-2, with 10 bases lining up with TRBD1. Germline V CDR1 and CDR2: MDHEN, SYDVKM. The CDR3 has 13 residues. The CDR3 sequence: CASLAGQGYDYTF. The DNA for the CDR3 is TGTGCCAGCTTGGCGGGACAGGGGTATGACTACACCTTC.

This clone was detected once. Here the CDR3 DNA reads TGTGCCAGCAGCTTATACCCGGGGACTGAAGCTTTCTTT. Protein: CASSLYPGTEAFF. This sequence joins TRBV5-4 and TRBJ1-1; D is uncertain. V lost 2 bases to trimming and J lost 5 bases, with 10 bases between them. The CDR3 consists of 13 residues. Germline loops: CDR1 SGHNT, CDR2 YYREEE (reference sequence).

The chain is built from TRBV28 and TRBJ1-1, with 7 bases lining up with TRBD1. The CDR3 sequence is 14 residues long. V shed 6 bases and J 3 bases; nucleotides not matched to a gene: 7. The V gene's germline CDR1 is MDHEN and CDR2 SYDVKM. In DNA, the CDR3 is TGTGCCAGCAGCTCGACAGGGTTGGACACTGAAGCTTTCTTT. Translating gives CASSSTGLDTEAFF.

J is TRBJ2-1 and V is TRBV3-1 (or the pseudogene TRBV3-2), with TRBD2 matching 8 bases. The germline V gene has CDR1 LGHDT and CDR2 YNNKEL (reference sequence). J gave up 4 bases and V 2 bases, and 7 bases lay outside the gene matches. CDR3 length equals 16 residues. The CDR3 here is CASSQSHSGIYNEQFF. The CDR3 nucleotides are TGTGCCAGCAGCCAAAGTCATAGCGGGATATACAATGAGCAGTTCTTC.

V gene TRBV28 combines with J gene TRBJ1-2; 8 nucleotides agree with TRBD1. Germline CDR1 and CDR2: MDHEN and SYDVKM. This CDR3 region has 13 residues. V was pared by 4 bases and J by 4 bases, with 2 bases of the junction left unmatched. CDR3 nucleotide sequence: TGTGCCAGCAGTTCAGGGGGCGCCTATGGCTACACCTTC. It is translated as CASSSGGAYGYTF.

The genes are TRBV29-1 and TRBJ2-1, with D hard to call. V gave up 4 bases and J gave up 8 bases, with 6 bases separating them. CDR1 SQVTM and CDR2 ANQGSEA come from the germline V gene. The CDR3 covers 10 residues. In nucleotides, the CDR3 is TGCAGCGTTGGTACTGATGAGCAGTTCTTC. This sequence encodes CSVGTDEQFF.

This clone appeared a single time. DNA of the CDR3: TGTGCCAGCAGTACTGACACAGATACGCAGTATTTT. Its translation is CASSTDTDTQYF. V gene TRBV6-5 combines with J gene TRBJ2-3, with D unclear. The CDR3 runs 12 residues. V lost 5 bases to trimming and J lost 2 bases, with 5 bases between them. Germline-derived CDR1 and CDR2 are MNHEY and SVGAGI.

The CDR3 DNA reads TGTGCCAGCAGCTTAGTGGGACAGGGGGCTCGGGGCTACACCTTC. The encoded protein is CASSLVGQGARGYTF. The gene calls are TRBV7-2 and TRBJ1-2; 12 positions match TRBD1. The CDR3 runs to 15 residues. The germline gives CDR1 SGHTA, CDR2 FQGNSA. The junction had 5 bases not matched to a gene; V was cut back by 1 base and J by 8 bases.

This chain joins TRBV6-1 and TRBJ2-1; 9 nucleotides match TRBD1. Germline trimming cut 0 bases from V and 6 bases from J; bases unmatched to any gene: 15. This CDR3 spans 19 amino acids. The germline V gene encodes CDR1 MNHNS and CDR2 SASEGT. The CDR3 loop is CASSEAVIQGARGGNEQFF. CDR3 DNA: TGTGCCAGCAGTGAAGCGGTGATACAGGGGGCAAGGGGCGGCAATGAGCAGTTCTTC.

The chain combines TRBV21-1 with TRBJ1-5; TRBD1 is the table's D call and was not checked against the DNA. TRBV21-1 is termed a pseudogene. The CDR3 runs 15 residues. CDR3 amino acids: CASHGQKKGNQPQHF. The CDR3 DNA sequence: TGTGCCAGCCATGGACAAAAAAAGGGCAATCAGCCCCAGCATTTT.

V is TRBV27 and J is TRBJ1-3, with no clear D. V was pared by 6 bases and J by 0 bases, with 6 bases between. The CDR3 consists of 13 residues. Germline CDR1 reads MNHEY; CDR2 reads SMNVEV (reference sequence). CDR3 sequence (DNA): TGTGCCAGCAGGTTACTCTCTGGAAACACCATATATTTT. Translated: CASRLLSGNTIYF.

The V gene is TRBV30, the J gene TRBJ2-2, with 15 bases lining up with TRBD2. The V gene's germline CDR1 is GTSNPN and CDR2 SVGIG (reference sequence). V lost 4 bases, J lost 4 bases, and 10 bases stayed unmatched. CDR3 length: 18 amino acids. Here the CDR3 reads CAWTMGTSGRWGTGELFF. In DNA, the CDR3 is TGTGCCTGGACCATGGGGACTAGCGGGAGGTGGGGCACCGGGGAGCTGTTTTTT.

The V call is TRBV5-4, the J call TRBJ1-6; tentative D call: TRBD1 (6 bases). This CDR3 is 14 amino acids long. With 2 bases removed from V and 11 bases from J, the gap between germline ends came to 14 bases. Germline loops: CDR1 SGHNT, CDR2 YYREEE (reference sequence). CDR3 DNA sequence: TGTGCCAGCAGCTTAACAGGGACGGAGGCACCCCTCCACTTT. Protein: CASSLTGTEAPLHF.

This clone was detected once. The rearrangement joins TRBV29-1 to TRBJ1-1; 8 bases are a match to TRBD1. The CDR3 length is 14 residues. V lost 6 bases and J lost 1; bases outside the gene matches: 7. Germline V lookup: CDR1 SQVTM, CDR2 ANQGSEA. The CDR3 here is CSVGPGQENTEAFF. The CDR3 DNA follows: TGCAGCGTGGGCCCGGGACAGGAGAACACTGAAGCTTTCTTT. Full variable domain (outside the CDR3, taken from reference TRBV29-1 and TRBJ1-1): SAVISQKPSRDICQRGTSLTIQCQVDSQVTMMFWYRQQPGQSLTLIATANQGSEATYESGFVIDKFPISRPNLTFSTLTVSNMSPEDSSIYLCSVGPGQENTEAFFGQGTRLTVV.

The chain is built from TRBV5-4 and TRBJ1-1; possible D gene TRBD1, 6 bases. The germline gives CDR1 SGHNT, CDR2 YYREEE (reference sequence). Trimming took 3 bases from V and 1 from J, leaving 19 bases between them. The CDR3 extends over 17 amino acids. This CDR3 reads CASSSRWTATPNTEAFF. The CDR3 DNA is TGTGCCAGCAGCTCAAGATGGACAGCGACACCGAACACTGAAGCTTTCTTT.

In this sample, this clone turned up once. The rearrangement joins TRBV5-1 to TRBJ2-1; D is perhaps TRBD2 (6 bases). Germline CDR1 is SGHRS and CDR2 is YFSETQ. CDR3 length equals 15 residues. V lost 1 base and J 3 bases, leaving 11 bases between the germline ends. CDR3 nucleotides: TGCGCCAGCAGCTTGATTAGCGGAATCTACAATGAGCAGTTCTTC. Its protein is CASSLISGIYNEQFF.

V and J are TRBV5-4 and TRBJ2-7; 7 nucleotides agree with TRBD1. CDR1 and CDR2 (germline): SGHNT, YYREEE (reference sequence). Germline trimming cut 4 bases from V and 7 bases from J; bases unmatched to any gene: 8. The CDR3 is made up of 13 amino acids. The CDR3 reads CASSPDRVKEQYF. The CDR3 region has the DNA TGTGCCAGCAGCCCCGACAGGGTCAAAGAGCAGTACTTC.

V is TRBV7-3 and J is TRBJ1-4; D unresolved. Trimming stripped 1 base from V and 3 bases from J, with 9 bases between. This CDR3 comprises 15 residues. Germline lookup yields CDR1 SGHTA and CDR2 FQGTGA. In DNA form, the CDR3 reads TGTGCCAGCAGCTTAATCGGCGGATCTAATGAAAAACTGTTTTTT. Its protein is CASSLIGGSNEKLFF.

This chain connects TRBV10-3 to TRBJ2-2; 9 bases are shared with TRBD2. Trimming removed 6 bases from V and 5 bases from J; junction bases left unmatched: 4. There are 14 residues in the CDR3. CDR1 is ENHRY, CDR2 SYGVKD, per germline. The DNA of the CDR3 is TGTGCCATCAGCCGTAGCGGGAGAACCGGGGAGCTGTTTTTT. It codes for CAISRSGRTGELFF.

V is TRBV20-1 and J is TRBJ2-4, with 12 bases identical to TRBD2. V shed 3 bases, J shed 8 bases, and the junction held 5 bases outside the gene matches. CDR3 length: 14 amino acids. Germline CDR1 DFQATT, CDR2 SNEGSKA (reference sequence). Here the CDR3 reads CSASPSGRGYIQYF. CDR3 sequence (DNA): TGCAGTGCTAGTCCTAGCGGGAGGGGTTACATTCAGTACTTC.

The chain employs TRBV4-2 and TRBJ2-3; 7 positions agree with TRBD1. The germline CDR1 and CDR2 sequences are LGHNA and YNFKEQ. This CDR3 is built from 15 residues. The trim removed 3 bases at V and 0 bases at J, leaving 3 bases unmatched. Here the CDR3 DNA reads TGTGCCAGCAGCCAGAAACAGGGGAGCACAGATACGCAGTATTTT. Encoded protein: CASSQKQGSTDTQYF.

The V gene is TRBV5-1, the J gene TRBJ1-4; 7 bases align to TRBD1. Germline values: CDR1 SGHRS, CDR2 YFSETQ. The CDR3 consists of 16 residues. The ends lost 0 bases at V and 5 bases at J; junction bases unmatched: 7. CDR3: CASSLVARGSNEKLFF. The CDR3 DNA reads TGCGCCAGCAGCTTGGTGGCCAGGGGGAGCAATGAAAAACTGTTTTTT.

In its sample, this clone was seen once. This chain links TRBV3-1 (or the pseudogene TRBV3-2) with TRBJ1-6; D is perhaps TRBD1 (6 bases). Per germline, CDR1 LGHDT and CDR2 YNNKEL (reference sequence). This CDR3 is 15 amino acids long. The ends were cut back, 0 bases at V and 7 bases at J, with 10 bases in the middle. Written as DNA, the CDR3 is TGTGCCAGCAGCCAAGACACAGGGTCAAATTCACCCCTCCACTTT. Its protein is CASSQDTGSNSPLHF.

This chain joins TRBV2 and TRBJ1-5, with 7 nucleotides matching TRBD1. CDR1 and CDR2 from the germline V gene are SNHLY and FYNNEI. CDR3 size: 15 residues. V lost 8 bases, J lost 3 bases, and 10 bases stayed unmatched. CDR3: CASEVVGQLNQPQHF. In DNA form, the CDR3 reads TGTGCCAGCGAGGTCGTGGGACAGCTCAATCAGCCCCAGCATTTT.